This TCR beta chain was sequenced in a study of OX40 agonist ivuxolimab in advanced cancers. At the level of the study: Three patients had partial responses: one hepatocellular carcinoma, two cutaneous melanoma. Whole-study results and caveats: The work left the antigen specificity of expanded peripheral T cells undetermined.

CDR1 and CDR2 from the germline V gene are MNHEY and SVGAGI. With 2 bases clipped from V and 5 bases from J, the junction kept 6 bases outside the gene matches. The CDR3 extends over 16 amino acids. The protocol was immunoSEQ multiplex PCR, while the TCRdb copy is restricted to in-frame clones and leaves out a portion. The sample yields approximately 45,000 clones, 75% to 90% seen once. In the case of this clone: Its matching antigen is unknown.

This TCR was sampled from an adult with an advanced solid tumor such as melanoma, head and neck, liver or kidney cancer. The chain has TRBV6-5 and TRBJ2-3; 11 positions match TRBD1. The sequencing used CD4+ or CD8+ T cells sorted from blood, collected in a trial of the OX40 agonist ivuxolimab. The CDR3 region has the DNA TGTGCCAGCAGTTACCCTGGACAGGGGGCGGAAGATACGCAGTATTTT. This encodes CASSYPGQGAEDTQYF.